A single sample is the source of the 3 T cell receptor beta chains below, sequenced in a study of T-cell reconstitution after alpha-beta-depleted transplantation in children. Preparation of the TCRbeta library involved a method that used unique molecular identifiers. TCRdb reanalysed the PCR reads using MiXCR and keeps one entry per CDR3 protein. Here the sample spans over 70,000 distinct CDR3 sequences, 10% to 15% being singletons. The starting material was PBMCs from the stem cell graft donor, obtained from the stem cell graft. These receptor sequences come from a human donor who donated a stem cell graft to a child with inherited bone marrow failure.

This chain links TRBV20-1 with TRBJ2-1, with 7 bases aligning to TRBD2. The CDR3 contains 15 residues. The J segment lost 5 bases and the V segment lost 5 bases, leaving 12 bases of the junction unmatched. CDR1 is DFQATT and CDR2 is SNEGSKA in the germline V gene (reference sequence). CDR3 DNA sequence: TGCAGTGCTGCGGGGCTAGCGGCAATCAACAATGAGCAGTTCTTC. Translating gives CSAAGLAAINNEQFF.

This clonotype has at least ten counts. This chain uses TRBV7-8 with TRBJ2-2; 8 nucleotides agree with TRBD2. Trimming at V came to 1 base and at J to 4 bases, leaving 8 bases not matched to a gene. The CDR3 has 17 amino acids. Germline V gene data show CDR1 as SGHVS and CDR2 as FQNEAQ. CDR3 bases: TGTGCCAGCAGCTTAGTACGAGCGGGGGTTGGCACCGGGGAGCTGTTTTTT. Its protein product is CASSLVRAGVGTGELFF. Together with reference TRBV7-8 and TRBJ2-2, the CDR3 gives the full variable domain: GAGVSQSPRYKVAKRGQDVALRCDPISGHVSLFWYQQALGQGPEFLTYFQNEAQLDKSGLPSDRFFAERPEGSVSTLKIQRTQQEDSAVYLCASSLVRAGVGTGELFFGEGSRLTVL.

This clonotype was seen at least ten times. This chain connects TRBV28 to TRBJ2-7, with 12 positions matching TRBD2. The length of the CDR3 is 15 residues. The V gene end was trimmed by 5 bases and the J gene end by 4 bases; junction bases not matched to a gene: 6. Germline V gene data show CDR1 as MDHEN and CDR2 as SYDVKM. The CDR3 here is CASSLWTSGTYEQYF. For the CDR3, the DNA is TGTGCCAGCAGTCTGTGGACTAGCGGGACTTACGAGCAGTACTTC.